This TCR beta chain derives from a study of blood T cell repertoires in COVID-19. Looking at the study overall: From T cells, B-cell-depleted T cells, or PBMCs came the material, which was cDNA or gDNA.

Produced via immunoSEQ multiplex PCR; TCRdb's table is partial and in-frame only. Among tens of thousands of clones listed, 60% to 85% were seen once. V dropped 1 base and J dropped 1 base, with 7 bases sitting between them. Germline assignment: CDR1 LNHDA and CDR2 SQIVND (reference sequence). This CDR3 is 14 amino acids long. This sequence originates from a man aged 65-85 years with acute or convalescent COVID-19. Material: peripheral blood. The chain uses TRBV19 and TRBJ2-5; the D is unclear. CDR3 coding DNA: TGTGCCAGTAGTATAGTGTTCAGCCAAGAGACCCAGTACTTC. Translated, it gives CASSIVFSQETQYF.